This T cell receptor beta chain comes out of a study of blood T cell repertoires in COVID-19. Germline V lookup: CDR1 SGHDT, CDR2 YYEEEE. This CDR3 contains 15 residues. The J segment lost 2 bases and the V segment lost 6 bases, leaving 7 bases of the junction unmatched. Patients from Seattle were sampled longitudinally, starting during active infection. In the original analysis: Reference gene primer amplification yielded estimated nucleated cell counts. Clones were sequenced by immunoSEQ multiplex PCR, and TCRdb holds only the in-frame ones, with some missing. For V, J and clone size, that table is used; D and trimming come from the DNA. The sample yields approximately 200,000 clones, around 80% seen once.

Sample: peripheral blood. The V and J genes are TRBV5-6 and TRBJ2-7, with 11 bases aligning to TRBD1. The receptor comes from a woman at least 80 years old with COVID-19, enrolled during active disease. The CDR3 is CASTILGQGAYEQYF. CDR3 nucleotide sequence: TGTGCCAGCACCATTCTGGGACAGGGGGCCTACGAGCAGTACTTC.